This TCR beta chain was identified in a study of blood T cell repertoires in COVID-19. On the study more broadly: The cDNA or gDNA used as material had been derived from T cells, B-cell-depleted T cells, or PBMCs.

This clone occurred once. Using immunoSEQ multiplex PCR, the repertoire was profiled, and TCRdb retains in-frame clones only, with some absent. Counted here are approximately 81,000 clones, around 80% occurring once; the ten biggest clones make up 7% to 9.5%. There are 18 residues in the CDR3. V was clipped by 4 bases and J by 7 bases; unmatched bases: 18. Germline CDR1 reads SGHDT; CDR2 reads YYEEEE. Sequencing was performed on peripheral blood. The chain recombines TRBV5-6 with TRBJ2-7, with 12 bases that match TRBD1. The sequence was collected from a human donor in a cohort sampled during active COVID-19. The CDR3 sequence: CASSVAGDRGPSSGEQYF. CDR3 bases: TGTGCCAGCAGCGTAGCCGGGGACAGGGGGCCATCCTCGGGTGAGCAGTACTTC.